A selection of T cell receptor beta chains follows, all from one sample in a study of cytomegalovirus exposure and HLA in healthy donors. Assay used: immunoSEQ multiplex PCR; TCRdb lists only in-frame clones, some missing. This table holds approximately 70,000 clones. The sequenced sample consisted of PBMCs. Receptors originate from a woman aged 30 to 39 in good health and CMV-seronegative. The CDR3 runs from the conserved cysteine through the conserved F or W. The D gene is left open where the match is weak.

V gene,J gene,D gene,CDR3 DNA,CDR3 protein
TRBV4-1,TRBJ1-1,NA,TGCGCCAGCAGCCAAGTATCATCGGTGCATGAAGCTTTCTTT,CASSQVSSVHEAFF
TRBV30,TRBJ2-7,TRBD1,TGTGCCGGACAGGGGGTCTACGAGCAGTACTTC,CAGQGVYEQYF
TRBV6-5,TRBJ1-2,NA,TGTGCCAGCAGTTACTCGCAGTCAGCGCCCACCTTC,CASSYSQSAPTF
TRBV6-5,TRBJ2-1,TRBD1,TGTGCCACCGCCCCCGGGACAGGGGCCTACAATGAGCAGTTCTTC,CATAPGTGAYNEQFF
TRBV27,TRBJ1-6,NA,TGTGCCAGCAGTTTATCGGGGGGACTGATGAATTCACCCCTCCACTTT,CASSLSGGLMNSPLHF
TRBV28,TRBJ2-7,NA,TGTGCCAGTACTGCCTGGACAGTTCCCTACGAGCAGTACTTC,CASTAWTVPYEQYF
TRBV12-1,TRBJ2-7,NA,TGTGCCAGCAGCTTTAAGTGTCAAAAAGGGGCCACCTACGAGCAGTACTTC,CASSFKCQKGATYEQYF
TRBV27,TRBJ1-2,NA,TGTGCCAGCAGTCCTACGCTAGCTAACTATGGCTACACCTTC,CASSPTLANYGYTF
TRBV6-5,TRBJ1-1,NA,TGTGCCAGCAGTTGGCAGGGAGGCCGGCGGACTGAAGCTTTCTTT,CASSWQGGRRTEAFF
TRBV2,TRBJ1-2,NA,TGTGCCAGCAGTGAACTCGGAGATGGCTACACCTTC,CASSELGDGYTF
TRBV11-2,TRBJ2-7,NA,TGTGCCAGCAGCTTGACTTTCTACGAGCAGTACTTC,CASSLTFYEQYF
TRBV7-3,TRBJ1-2,NA,TGTGCCAGCAGCTTAACCGCGCGGGTTAACTATGGCTACACCTTC,CASSLTARVNYGYTF
TRBV10-3,TRBJ2-2,TRBD2,TGTGCCATCAGTGAGTCTAGCGGGGGGACGAACACCGGGGAGCTGTTTTTT,CAISESSGGTNTGELFF
TRBV5-1,TRBJ1-2,NA,TGCGCCAGCAGCTTGGGCGGCGGAGGAGGGAATGGCTACACCTTC,CASSLGGGGGNGYTF
TRBV6-5,TRBJ1-1,NA,TGTGCCAGCAGTTTTTCTCACTCGAACACTGAAGCTTTCTTT,CASSFSHSNTEAFF
TRBV27,TRBJ2-7,NA,TGTGCCAGCAGTTACCAGGGGAGATACGAGCAGTACTTC,CASSYQGRYEQYF
TRBV7-9,TRBJ2-7,TRBD1,TGTGCCAGCAGCGGGGTCTCCGGGACAGGCTACGAGCAGTACTTC,CASSGVSGTGYEQYF
TRBV18,TRBJ1-2,NA,TGTGCCAGCTCACCATCAGGTCTCGAAGGCTATGGCTACACCTTC,CASSPSGLEGYGYTF
TRBV15,TRBJ1-3,NA,TGTGCCACCAGCTATGGACAGTCTGGAAACACCATATATTTT,CATSYGQSGNTIYF
TRBV6-5,TRBJ1-5,NA,TGTGCCAGCAGTTACTCGACCCAGGGAGGCCAGCCCCAGCATTTT,CASSYSTQGGQPQHF
TRBV29-1,TRBJ1-2,NA,TGCAGCGTTGGCGATTTCCCCTCAATCTATGGCTACACCTTC,CSVGDFPSIYGYTF
TRBV13,TRBJ2-5,NA,TGTGCCAGCTCGCAGAGCGGACAAGAGACCCAGTACTTC,CASSQSGQETQYF
TRBV7-9,TRBJ1-1,NA,TGTGCCAGCAGCGGAAGGGGGGGAGCGAACACTGAAGCTTTCTTT,CASSGRGGANTEAFF
TRBV6-5,TRBJ2-7,NA,TGTGCCAGCAGTTACCGGCCAGGGGTCCCCTACGAGCAGTACTTC,CASSYRPGVPYEQYF
TRBV30,TRBJ2-7,NA,TGTGCCTGGAGTGTTCTGGCCACCTACGAGCAGTACTTC,CAWSVLATYEQYF
TRBV19,TRBJ2-1,NA,TGTGCCAGTAGTCCGGGGGGCCCTAACAATGAGCAGTTCTTC,CASSPGGPNNEQFF
TRBV4-3,TRBJ1-2,NA,TGCGCCAGCAGCCAAGATGTAGGGGACTATGACGGCTACACCTTC,CASSQDVGDYDGYTF
TRBV4-1,TRBJ2-3,NA,TGCGCCAGCAGCCGGAACGGGGAGAGCACAGATACGCAGTATTTT,CASSRNGESTDTQYF